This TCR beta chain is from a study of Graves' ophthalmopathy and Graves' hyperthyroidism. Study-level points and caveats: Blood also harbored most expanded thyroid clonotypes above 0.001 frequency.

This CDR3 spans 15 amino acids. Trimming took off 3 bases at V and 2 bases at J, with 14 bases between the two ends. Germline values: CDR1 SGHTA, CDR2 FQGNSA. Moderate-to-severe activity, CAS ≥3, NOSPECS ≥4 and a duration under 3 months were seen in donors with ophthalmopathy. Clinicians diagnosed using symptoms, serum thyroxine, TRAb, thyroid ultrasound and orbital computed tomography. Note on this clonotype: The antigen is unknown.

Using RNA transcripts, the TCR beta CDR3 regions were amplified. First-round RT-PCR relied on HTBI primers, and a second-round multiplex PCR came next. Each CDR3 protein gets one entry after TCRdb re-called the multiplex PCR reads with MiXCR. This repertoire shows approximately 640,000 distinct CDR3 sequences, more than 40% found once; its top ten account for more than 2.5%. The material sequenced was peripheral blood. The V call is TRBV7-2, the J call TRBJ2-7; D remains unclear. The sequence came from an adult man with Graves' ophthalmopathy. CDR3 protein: CASSLELNWAYEQYF. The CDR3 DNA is TGTGCCAGCAGCTTGGAGCTGAATTGGGCCTACGAGCAGTACTTC.